This TCR beta chain was retrieved from a study of cytomegalovirus exposure and HLA in healthy donors. Use of 60 Vbeta and 13 Jbeta primers characterized the PCR. The method was immunoSEQ multiplex PCR; TCRdb's version includes in-frame clones alone and lacks a portion of them. The data contain fewer than 80,000 clones, roughly 80% of them seen just once; the ten biggest clones take up under 30%. Germline CDR1 and CDR2: SGHVS and FQNEAQ. There are 16 residues in the CDR3. Trimming stripped 5 bases from V and 2 bases from J, with 13 bases between. Sequencing used PBMCs. The receptor's source is a woman between 35 and 50 years old in good health and CMV-seropositive. V gene TRBV7-8 combines with J gene TRBJ2-6, with D maybe TRBD1 (5 bases). CDR3 sequence (DNA): TGTGCCAGCAGCATGGGATCAGGGACTGGGGCCAACGTCCTGACTTTC. Amino acids: CASSMGSGTGANVLTF.